In this sample, the clone carrying this T cell receptor (beta chain) turned up once. What it binds is not known. This specimen belongs to a study of T cell responses to AZD1222 COVID-19 vaccine. General study points: Across the whole spike, CD4 TCRs peaked at regions 160-218 and 743-854. Among the donors, most were white British and more were female, and clonal diversity was possibly underestimated. Compared with day 0, the breadth and depth of the Spike-specific TCR repertoire rose significantly after two doses of AZD1222.

Sequencing used immunoSEQ multiplex PCR; TCRdb keeps in-frame clones, though not all of them. The repertoire has approximately 28,000 clones, about 92% of them found once; the top ten carry around 8.9%. V was clipped by 4 bases and J by 8 bases, with 17 bases between them. Germline V lookup: CDR1 SNHLY, CDR2 FYNNEI. The CDR3 is made up of 15 amino acids. Specimen: peripheral blood, collected 28 days after the second AZD1222 dose. The chain has TRBV2 and TRBJ1-4; D remains ambiguous. The TCR comes from an adult who received the AZD1222 COVID-19 vaccine. This chain's CDR3 is CASSGVDYPWEKLFF. In DNA, the CDR3 is TGTGCCAGCAGTGGTGTGGATTATCCTTGGGAAAAACTGTTTTTT. Filled out from reference TRBV2 and TRBJ1-4, the complete variable domain reads EPEVTQTPSHQVTQMGQEVILRCVPISNHLYFYWYRQILGQKVEFLVSFYNNEISEKSEIFDDQFSVERPDGSNFTLKIRSTKLEDSAMYFCASSGVDYPWEKLFFGSGTQLSVL.